The 10 T cell receptor beta chains given below trace back to one sample, sequenced in a study of OX40 agonist ivuxolimab in advanced cancers. The repertoire was sequenced with immunoSEQ multiplex PCR; TCRdb's copy has only in-frame clones and lacks some. The table shows tens of thousands of clones, with around nine tenths occurring only once. The starting material was CD4+ or CD8+ T cells sorted from blood, obtained in a trial of the OX40 agonist ivuxolimab. The receptors come from an adult with an advanced solid tumor such as melanoma, head and neck, liver or kidney cancer.

The rearrangement uses TRBV15 and TRBJ2-4, with 8 bases identical to TRBD1. V dropped 4 bases and J dropped 8; count of bases not matched to a gene: 4. CDR1 is LNHNV and CDR2 is YYDKDF in the germline V gene (reference sequence). The CDR3 has 13 residues. In DNA form, the CDR3 reads TGTGCCACCAGCAAGATGGACAGGGACATTCAGTACTTC. It codes for CATSKMDRDIQYF. The full variable domain, its missing parts supplied by reference TRBV15 and TRBJ2-4, is DAMVIQNPRYQVTQFGKPVTLSCSQTLNHNVMYWYQQKSSQAPKLLFHYYDKDFNNEADTPDNFQSRRPNTSFCFLDIRSPGLGDTAMYLCATSKMDRDIQYFGAGTRLSVL.

This clone came up once. V gene TRBV6-6 combines with J gene TRBJ2-1; 7 nucleotides agree with TRBD1. V lost 2 bases, J lost 2 bases, and 3 bases stayed unmatched. This CDR3 comprises 15 residues. CDR1 and CDR2 from the germline V gene are MNHNY and SVGAGI (reference sequence). As DNA, the CDR3 is TGTGCCAGCAGTTACGAAGGGGGCACCTACAATGAGCAGTTCTTC. It codes for CASSYEGGTYNEQFF.

The chain links TRBV6-1 to TRBJ1-2, with D hard to call. Looked up from germline, CDR1 is MNHNS and CDR2 is SASEGT. The V gene lost 7 bases and the J gene lost 3 bases, with 18 bases spanning the gap. This CDR3 comprises 15 residues. The CDR3, as DNA: TGTGCCAGCACCCTGTTCGAGGGAGAACACTATGGCTACACCTTC. Amino acids: CASTLFEGEHYGYTF.

V usage is TRBV28 and J usage is TRBJ2-7, with D maybe TRBD2 (5 bases). CDR3 size: 13 residues. Per germline, CDR1 MDHEN and CDR2 SYDVKM. Trimming left V 2 bases short and J 3 bases short, with 8 bases between. The CDR3 region has the DNA TGTGCCAGCAGTTTACCGGGGATCTACGAGCAGTACTTC. It is translated as CASSLPGIYEQYF.

The chain has TRBV9 and TRBJ2-5; no firm D call. Trimming removed 4 bases from V and 5 bases from J, with 9 bases in between. The CDR3 sequence is 12 residues long. CDR1 SGDLS and CDR2 YYNGEE come from the germline V gene. CDR3 bases: TGTGCCAGCAGCCTTAACCTGGAGACCCAGTACTTC. This translates into CASSLNLETQYF.

This rearrangement joins TRBV7-2 to TRBJ2-7, with 8 bases aligning to TRBD1. CDR3 size: 12 residues. Germline V CDR1 and CDR2: SGHTA, FQGNSA. The ends lost 4 bases at V and 6 bases at J; junction bases unmatched: 2. CDR3 amino acids: CASSSQGGEQYF. DNA of the CDR3: TGTGCCAGCAGCTCACAGGGGGGCGAGCAGTACTTC.

The chain combines TRBV15 with TRBJ2-1; 7 nucleotides agree with TRBD2. Germline values: CDR1 LNHNV, CDR2 YYDKDF (reference sequence). Losses at the gene ends were 3 bases for V and 3 bases for J; bases not matched to a gene: 14. This CDR3 spans 18 amino acids. The CDR3 DNA reads as TGTGCCACCAGCAGCGATACACCAAGGGACTACGGCTACAATGAGCAGTTCTTC. Protein: CATSSDTPRDYGYNEQFF.

The gene calls are TRBV6-1 and TRBJ1-2; D might be TRBD1 (6 bases). This CDR3 is built from 14 residues. Trimming left V 7 bases short and J 7 bases short, with 19 bases between. Germline assignment: CDR1 MNHNS and CDR2 SASEGT. This CDR3 reads CASILNREEGGYTF. CDR3 bases: TGTGCCAGCATCCTGAACAGGGAGGAGGGTGGCTACACCTTC.

The gene calls are TRBV4-3 and TRBJ2-1; 13 bases agree with TRBD2. This CDR3 comprises 17 residues. Germline V gene data show CDR1 as LGHNA and CDR2 as YSLEER. V lost 4 bases, J lost 7 bases, and 10 bases stayed unmatched. CDR3 coding DNA: TGCGCCAGCAGCCCCCGCCTACTAGCGGGAGGGGTGAATGAGCAGTTCTTC. Residues: CASSPRLLAGGVNEQFF.

J is TRBJ1-2 and V is TRBV29-1; possible D gene TRBD1, 6 bases. The CDR3 runs 13 residues. The germline V gene has CDR1 SQVTM and CDR2 ANQGSEA. V was pared by 7 bases and J by 1 base, with 13 bases between. The CDR3, as DNA: TGCAGCGCATTCGGACAGCATAACTATGGCTACACCTTC. Protein sequence: CSAFGQHNYGYTF.